The rows below give T cell receptor beta chains drawn from one sample of a study of shared clonotypes between healthy human individuals. Method: immunoSEQ multiplex PCR; TCRdb's copy keeps in-frame clones and lacks some. The table lists about 1.5 million clones, about 98% of them singletons. Sequenced sample: naive CD4+ T cells sorted from blood. The receptor set was obtained from a man aged 30 to 45 in good health. Both conserved end residues are part of each CDR3.

>TRBV18|TRBJ2-3|15
CASSPRTGQTDTQYF
>TRBV5-1|TRBJ1-1|15
CASSSGGIGGTEAFF
>TRBV4-3|TRBJ2-5|13
CASSRTGQETQYF
>TRBV5-5|TRBJ2-2|16
CASSLSARGDTGELFF
>TRBV28|TRBJ2-3|12
CASSVYTDTQYF
>TRBV2|TRBJ2-5|14
CASSRTSTQETQYF
>TRBV28|TRBJ1-5|14
CASSFIHSNQPQHF
>TRBV5-4|TRBJ2-6|16
CASSPSAGEWANVLTF
>TRBV20-1|TRBJ2-7|11
CSAEDPYEQYF
>TRBV9|TRBJ1-2|12
CASSSPGGGYTF
>TRBV2|TRBJ1-3|12
CASRGLDNTIYF
>TRBV5-1|TRBJ2-7|14
CASSLDSSSYEQYF
>TRBV28|TRBJ2-7|14
CASNTQGSSYEQYF
>TRBV19|TRBJ2-3|13
CASSIDKPDTQYF
>TRBV19|TRBJ2-1|16
CASSPWGAGFYNEQFF
>TRBV18|TRBJ1-1|12
CASSPLNTEAFF
>TRBV5-6|TRBJ2-1|16
CASLNEGIGLGGEQFF
>TRBV28|TRBJ2-7|13
CASRGTGGNEQYF
>TRBV28|TRBJ2-2|14
CASSPSRNTGELFF
>TRBV6-4|TRBJ2-1|14
CASSDSNRPNEQFF
>TRBV7-8|TRBJ2-1|18
CASSLAQLRTSIWNEQFF
>TRBV5-1|TRBJ2-3|17
CASSRRVGQGGTDTQYF
>TRBV18|TRBJ2-2|16
CASSPATGLNTGELFF
>TRBV15|TRBJ2-7|15
CATSRDLAVVYEQYF
>TRBV7-3|TRBJ1-3|14
CASSRTGGGNTIYF
>TRBV5-6|TRBJ1-2|14
CASSLGQGPYGYTF
>TRBV7-2|TRBJ2-2|17
CASSVKTGGGNTGELFF
>TRBV11-2|TRBJ1-1|15
CASSHGLYRDTEAFF
>TRBV11-2|TRBJ2-1|15
CASSLRAVSYNEQFF
>TRBV29-1|TRBJ2-5|14
CSVGKGTSGETQYF
>TRBV10-3|TRBJ2-1|13
CAISGTVIDEQFF
>TRBV19|TRBJ2-3|12
CASSQTGNTQYF
>TRBV20-1|TRBJ2-7|10
CSAFQREQYF
>TRBV5-4|TRBJ2-1|17
CASSSPTGDSSYNEQFF
>TRBV28|TRBJ1-5|14
CANGGRYSNQPQHF
>TRBV28|TRBJ1-2|12
CASRPLQGGYTF
>TRBV5-1|TRBJ2-7|15
CASSLAPGVPDEQYF
>TRBV28|TRBJ1-2|13
CASSWRGRDGYTF
>TRBV10-3|TRBJ2-5|15
CAISKDRVGQETQYF
>TRBV30|TRBJ2-2|13
CAWRVTITGELFF
>TRBV28|TRBJ2-1|17
CASNQLRTGGRGNEQFF
>TRBV7-6|TRBJ2-7|15
CASTRGTGPLYEQYF
>TRBV10-3|TRBJ2-1|16
CAISSSGTSDYNEQFF
>TRBV2|TRBJ1-4|14
CASRGDRGGEKLFF
>TRBV7-9|TRBJ2-5|15
CASSLDSGRAETQYF
>TRBV18|TRBJ2-7|14
CASSSDRGPREQYF